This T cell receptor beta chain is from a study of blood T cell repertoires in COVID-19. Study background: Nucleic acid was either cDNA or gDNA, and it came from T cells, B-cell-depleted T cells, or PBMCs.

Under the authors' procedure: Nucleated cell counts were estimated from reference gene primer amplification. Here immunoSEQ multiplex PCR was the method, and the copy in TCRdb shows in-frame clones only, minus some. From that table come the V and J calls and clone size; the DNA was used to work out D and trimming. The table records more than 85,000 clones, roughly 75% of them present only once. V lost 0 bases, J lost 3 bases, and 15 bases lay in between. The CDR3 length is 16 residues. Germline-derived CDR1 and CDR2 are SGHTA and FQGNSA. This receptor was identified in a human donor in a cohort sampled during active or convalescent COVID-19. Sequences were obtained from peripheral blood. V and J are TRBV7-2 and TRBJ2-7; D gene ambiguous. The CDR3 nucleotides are TGTGCCAGCAGCTTAGCGCATTACAGTTTTGGCTACGAGCAGTACTTC. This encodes CASSLAHYSFGYEQYF.